The 16 T cell receptor beta chains presented below share a single source sample, sequenced in a study of OX40 agonist ivuxolimab in advanced cancers. Clones were read by immunoSEQ multiplex PCR, and TCRdb kept only the in-frame ones, dropping some. The sample shows approximately 74,000 clones, about 93% of them seen only once. Material: CD4+ or CD8+ T cells sorted from blood, obtained in a trial of the OX40 agonist ivuxolimab. Receptors were obtained from an adult with an advanced solid tumor such as melanoma, head and neck, liver or kidney cancer.

The genes are TRBV7-2 and TRBJ2-6; 13 bases are a match to TRBD2. Trimming removed 6 bases from V and 0 bases from J; junction bases left unmatched: 5. Germline V CDR1 and CDR2: SGHTA, FQGNSA. CDR3 length equals 18 residues. The CDR3, as DNA: TGTGCCAGCAGGATACGACTAGCGGGGGGCTCTGGGGCCAACGTCCTGACTTTC. The encoded protein is CASRIRLAGGSGANVLTF.

The J gene is TRBJ2-7, the V gene TRBV4-2; D gene unclear. V lost 1 base and J lost 0, with 7 bases in between. Germline V gives CDR1 LGHNA, CDR2 YNFKEQ. The CDR3 totals 14 residues. DNA of the CDR3: TGTGCCAGCAGCCAAGGTGTCAACTCCTACGAGCAGTACTTC. Translation: CASSQGVNSYEQYF.

This clone was observed once. The DNA of the CDR3 is TGTGCCAGCAGCTTAGGCCGAAGGGGGTCATTCTTC. Amino acid sequence: CASSLGRRGSFF. The chain recombines TRBV7-2 with TRBJ2-1; D is possibly TRBD1 (6 bases). This CDR3 is 12 amino acids long. The germline V gene encodes CDR1 SGHTA and CDR2 FQGNSA. V dropped 1 base and J dropped 16 bases, with 14 bases sitting between them.

The genes are TRBV28 and TRBJ1-4; D is uncertain. The V end was cut by 3 bases, the J end by 11 bases, with 13 bases between. The CDR3 is made up of 13 amino acids. Germline V gives CDR1 MDHEN, CDR2 SYDVKM. The CDR3 DNA reads TGTGCCAGCAGTTTTGGAGGGCCCGGGAAACTGTTTTTT. It is translated as CASSFGGPGKLFF.

The chain links TRBV28 to TRBJ2-6; TRBD1 matches at 10 bases. With 1 base clipped from V and 3 bases from J, the junction kept 9 bases outside the gene matches. The germline V gene has CDR1 MDHEN and CDR2 SYDVKM. This CDR3 spans 19 amino acids. The CDR3 region has the DNA TGTGCCAGCAGTTTATCACGACCCGGGACAGGGGTTGGGGCCAACGTCCTGACTTTC. This codes for CASSLSRPGTGVGANVLTF.

This chain uses TRBV5-4 with TRBJ1-5; D may be TRBD1 (5 bases). This CDR3 has 13 amino acids. CDR1 is SGHNT and CDR2 is YYREEE in the germline V gene (reference sequence). V was cut by 4 bases and J by 3 bases, with 8 bases left in between. The DNA for the CDR3 is TGTGCCAGCAGCGGGACTTTCAATCAGCCCCAGCATTTT. Encoded protein: CASSGTFNQPQHF. Complete variable domain (other parts from reference TRBV5-4 and TRBJ1-5): ETGVTQSPTHLIKTRGQQVTLRCSSQSGHNTVSWYQQALGQGPQFIFQYYREEENGRGNFPPRFSGLQFPNYSSELNVNALELDDSALYLCASSGTFNQPQHFGDGTRLSIL.

The rearrangement joins TRBV2 to TRBJ1-1; D not resolved. The V end was cut by 5 bases, the J end by 0 bases, with 7 bases between. The CDR3 extends over 13 amino acids. Germline lookup yields CDR1 SNHLY and CDR2 FYNNEI. The CDR3: CASSSNMNTEAFF. Here the CDR3 DNA reads TGTGCCAGCAGTAGTAACATGAACACTGAAGCTTTCTTT.

The chain couples TRBV7-8 to TRBJ1-5; D call uncertain. CDR1 and CDR2 from the germline V gene are SGHVS and FQNEAQ. Between the trimmed V and J ends, which lost 2 bases and 6 bases, there was a span of 11 bases. This CDR3 has 14 residues. CDR3 sequence reads: CASSLRVPSQPQHF. The CDR3 DNA sequence: TGTGCCAGCAGCTTACGGGTTCCGAGTCAGCCCCAGCATTTT.

The chain joins TRBV13 to TRBJ2-2, with D hard to call. The germline CDR1 and CDR2 sequences are PRHDT and FYEKMQ (reference sequence). This CDR3 contains 16 residues. V was clipped by 2 bases and J by 3 bases, with 13 bases between them. CDR3 protein: CASSLLGGPDTGELFF. The DNA for the CDR3 is TGTGCCAGCAGCTTACTCGGCGGACCCGACACCGGGGAGCTGTTTTTT. Using reference TRBV13 and TRBJ2-2 for the parts outside the CDR3, the full variable domain is AAGVIQSPRHLIKEKRETATLKCYPIPRHDTVYWYQQGPGQDPQFLISFYEKMQSDKGSIPDRFSAQQFSDYHSELNMSSLELGDSALYFCASSLLGGPDTGELFFGEGSRLTVL.

This chain connects TRBV5-4 to TRBJ2-3, with D possibly being TRBD2 (6 bases). Germline V gene sequence: CDR1 SGHNT, CDR2 YYREEE (reference sequence). V lost 6 bases, J lost 3 bases, and 14 bases lay in between. The length of the CDR3 is 14 residues. CDR3 coding DNA: TGTGCCAGCACCCGGGAGATAAGGACAGATACGCAGTATTTT. It yields the protein CASTREIRTDTQYF.

Turning to this clone: One end of the junction is discordant with germline, which a read error may explain. The same CDR3 arises from other DNA sequences in this sample as well. The gene calls are TRBV30 and TRBJ1-1; D not resolved. The germline V gene has CDR1 GTSNPN and CDR2 SVGIG (reference sequence). This CDR3 has 11 residues. CDR3 protein: CAWSLNTEAFF. CDR3 in DNA: TGCGCCTGGAGTCTGAACACTGAAGCTTTCTTT.

As DNA, the CDR3 is TGTGCCAGCGAGCCCAGGGATAACACTGAAGCTTTCTTT. This gives the protein CASEPRDNTEAFF. This chain connects TRBV6-1 to TRBJ1-1, with D possibly matching TRBD1 (5 bases). V was shortened by 8 bases and J by 2 bases, with 12 bases between the two germline ends. Germline values: CDR1 MNHNS, CDR2 SASEGT. This CDR3 has 13 amino acids.

The chain employs TRBV7-2 and TRBJ2-7; D not certain. Between the trimmed V and J ends, which lost 4 bases and 5 bases, there was a span of 15 bases. The CDR3 runs 14 residues. CDR1 is SGHTA and CDR2 is FQGNSA in the germline V gene. The CDR3 here is CASSSVVEVHEQYF. The CDR3 DNA is TGTGCCAGCAGCTCCGTGGTTGAGGTCCACGAGCAGTACTTC.

CDR3 nucleotides: TGTGCCAGCAGTCGGGATTCCGGGGGTGGGACCCAGTACTTC. Amino acid sequence: CASSRDSGGGTQYF. The chain uses TRBV28 and TRBJ2-5; D may be TRBD2 (6 bases). The CDR3 is 14 amino acids. Trimming cost V 5 bases and J 7 bases, with 17 bases left between them. Germline V gene data show CDR1 as MDHEN and CDR2 as SYDVKM. Supplemented by reference TRBV28 and TRBJ2-5, the full variable domain reads DVKVTQSSRYLVKRTGEKVFLECVQDMDHENMFWYRQDPGLGLRLIYFSYDVKMKEKGDIPEGYSVSREKKERFSLILESASTNQTSMYLCASSRDSGGGTQYFGPGTRLLVL.

The chain recombines TRBV25-1 with TRBJ2-1; 11 bases line up with TRBD2. The CDR3 spans 15 residues. CDR1 and CDR2 from the germline V gene are MGHDK and SYGVNS. V was clipped by 5 bases and J by 7 bases; unmatched bases: 7. The CDR3: CASSPLGLAVNEQFF. The CDR3 DNA reads as TGTGCCAGCAGTCCTCTGGGACTAGCGGTAAATGAGCAGTTCTTC.

The rearrangement uses TRBV6-9 and TRBJ1-2; D ambiguous. The ends were cut back, 6 bases at V and 6 bases at J, with 11 bases in the middle. The CDR3 sequence is 12 residues long. CDR1 and CDR2 (germline): MNHGY, SVAAGI. CDR3 sequence reads: CASRDRRDGYTF. The CDR3 DNA follows: TGTGCCAGCAGGGACCGTAGGGATGGCTACACCTTC.